This entry is about one T cell receptor (beta chain). The data belong to a study of shared T cell receptors in the human thymus. The CDR3 is 13 residues long. The V gene's germline CDR1 is MDHEN and CDR2 SYDVKM. V was pared by 6 bases and J by 4 bases, with 11 bases between. Libraries were prepared by immunoSEQ multiplex PCR; TCRdb keeps only in-frame clonotypes and omits some of them. The sample shows about 380,000 clones, roughly 94% of them seen only once. The TCR originated in a human donor. Material: thymocytes. The rearrangement joins TRBV28 to TRBJ2-3; D gene uncertain. CDR3 DNA sequence: TGTGCCAGCAGCCTCCGCCGCCCAGATACGCAGTATTTT. Its protein is CASSLRRPDTQYF.